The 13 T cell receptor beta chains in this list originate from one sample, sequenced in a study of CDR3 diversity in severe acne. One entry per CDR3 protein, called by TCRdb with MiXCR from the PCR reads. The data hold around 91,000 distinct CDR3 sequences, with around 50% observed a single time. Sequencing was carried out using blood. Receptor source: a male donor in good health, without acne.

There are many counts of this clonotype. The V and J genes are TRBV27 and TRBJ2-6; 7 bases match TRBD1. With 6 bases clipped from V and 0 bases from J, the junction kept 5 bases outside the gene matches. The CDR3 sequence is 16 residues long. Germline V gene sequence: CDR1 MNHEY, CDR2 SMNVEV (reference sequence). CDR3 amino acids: CASSGTVLSGANVLTF. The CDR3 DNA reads TGTGCCAGCAGCGGGACAGTTCTCTCTGGGGCCAACGTCCTGACTTTC.

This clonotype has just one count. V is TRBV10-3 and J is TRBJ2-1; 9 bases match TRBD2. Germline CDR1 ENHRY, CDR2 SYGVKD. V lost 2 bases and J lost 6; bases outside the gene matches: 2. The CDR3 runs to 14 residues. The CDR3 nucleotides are TGTGCCATCAGTGAGATAGCGGGAGTCAATGAGCAGTTCTTC. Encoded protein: CAISEIAGVNEQFF.

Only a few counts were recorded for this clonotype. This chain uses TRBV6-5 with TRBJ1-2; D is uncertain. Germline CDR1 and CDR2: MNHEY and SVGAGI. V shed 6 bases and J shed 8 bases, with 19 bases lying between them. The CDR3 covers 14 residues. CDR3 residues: CASRPGWDRDGYTF. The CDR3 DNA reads TGTGCCAGCAGGCCCGGCTGGGATCGCGACGGCTACACCTTC.

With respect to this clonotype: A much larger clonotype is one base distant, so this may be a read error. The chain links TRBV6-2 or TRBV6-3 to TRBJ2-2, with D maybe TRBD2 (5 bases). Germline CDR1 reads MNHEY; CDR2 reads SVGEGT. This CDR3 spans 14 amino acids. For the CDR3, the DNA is TGTGCCAGCAGCAAACGTACGGAATCCGGGGAGCTGCTTTTT. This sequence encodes CASSKRTESGELLF.

CDR3 region: CSATTLGRKNYGYTF. CDR3 nucleotides: TGCAGTGCTACCACCCTTGGACGGAAAAACTATGGCTACACCTTC. This chain links TRBV20-1 with TRBJ1-2, with D hard to call. Trimming shortened V by 4 bases and J by 2 bases, and 17 bases separated the two germline ends. This CDR3 has 15 amino acids. Germline V lookup: CDR1 DFQATT, CDR2 SNEGSKA (reference sequence).

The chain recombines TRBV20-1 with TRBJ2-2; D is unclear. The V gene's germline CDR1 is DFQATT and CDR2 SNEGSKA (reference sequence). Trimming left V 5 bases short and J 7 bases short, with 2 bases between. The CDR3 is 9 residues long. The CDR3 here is CSADGELFF. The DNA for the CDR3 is TGCAGTGCTGACGGGGAGCTGTTTTTT.

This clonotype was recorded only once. CDR3 nucleotide sequence: TGTGCCTGGAGTACGGGGAACACCATATATTTT. Protein product: CAWSTGNTIYF. V usage is TRBV30 and J usage is TRBJ1-3; D is undetermined. The CDR3 totals 11 residues. Germline V gene lookup returns CDR1 GTSNPN and CDR2 SVGIG (reference sequence). V was trimmed by 2 bases and J by 7 bases, leaving 6 bases between them. Complete variable domain (other parts from reference TRBV30 and TRBJ1-3): SQTIHQWPATLVQPVGSPLSLECTVEGTSNPNLYWYRQAAGRGLQLLFYSVGIGQISSEVPQNLSASRPQDRQFILSSKKLLLSDSGFYLCAWSTGNTIYFGEGSWLTVV.

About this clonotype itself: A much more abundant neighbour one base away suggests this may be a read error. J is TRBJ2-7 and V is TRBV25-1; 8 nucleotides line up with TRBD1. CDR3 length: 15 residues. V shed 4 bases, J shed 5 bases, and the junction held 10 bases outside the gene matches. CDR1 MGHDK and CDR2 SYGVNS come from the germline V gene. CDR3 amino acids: CASSGNRGRTHEQYF. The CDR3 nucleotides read TGTGCCAGCAGTGGAAACAGGGGGAGGACCCACGAGCAGTACTTC.

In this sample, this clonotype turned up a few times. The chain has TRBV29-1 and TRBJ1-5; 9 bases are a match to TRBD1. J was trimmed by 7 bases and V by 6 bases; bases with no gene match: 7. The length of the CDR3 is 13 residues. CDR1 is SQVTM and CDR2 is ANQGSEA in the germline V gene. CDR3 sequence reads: CSVRTGEDQPQHF. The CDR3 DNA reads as TGCAGCGTCAGGACAGGGGAGGACCAGCCCCAGCATTTT.

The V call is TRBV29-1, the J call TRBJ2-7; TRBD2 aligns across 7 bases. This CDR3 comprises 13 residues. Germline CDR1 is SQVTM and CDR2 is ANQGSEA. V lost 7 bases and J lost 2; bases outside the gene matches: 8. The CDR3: CSATTSAAYEQYF. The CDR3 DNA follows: TGCAGCGCCACCACTAGCGCCGCCTACGAGCAGTACTTC.

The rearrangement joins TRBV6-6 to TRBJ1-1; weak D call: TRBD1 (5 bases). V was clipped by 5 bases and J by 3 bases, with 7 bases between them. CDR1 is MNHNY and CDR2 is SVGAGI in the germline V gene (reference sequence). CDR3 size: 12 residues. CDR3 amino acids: CASSLGDTEAFF. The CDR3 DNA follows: TGTGCCAGCAGTCTGGGGGACACTGAAGCTTTCTTT.

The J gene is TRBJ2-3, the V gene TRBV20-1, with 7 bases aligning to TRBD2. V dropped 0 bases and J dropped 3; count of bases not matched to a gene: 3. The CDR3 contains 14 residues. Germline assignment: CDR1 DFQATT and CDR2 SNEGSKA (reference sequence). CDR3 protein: CSARDSRGTDTQYF. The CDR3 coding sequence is TGCAGTGCTAGAGATTCGCGGGGGACAGATACGCAGTATTTT.

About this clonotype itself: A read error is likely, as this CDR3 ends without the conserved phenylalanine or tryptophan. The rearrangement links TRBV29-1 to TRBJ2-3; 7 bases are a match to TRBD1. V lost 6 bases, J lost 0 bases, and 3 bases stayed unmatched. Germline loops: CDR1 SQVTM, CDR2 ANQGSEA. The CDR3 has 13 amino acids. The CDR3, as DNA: TGCAGCGTGGACAGGACAAGCACAGATACGCAGTATTCT. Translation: CSVDRTSTDTQYS.